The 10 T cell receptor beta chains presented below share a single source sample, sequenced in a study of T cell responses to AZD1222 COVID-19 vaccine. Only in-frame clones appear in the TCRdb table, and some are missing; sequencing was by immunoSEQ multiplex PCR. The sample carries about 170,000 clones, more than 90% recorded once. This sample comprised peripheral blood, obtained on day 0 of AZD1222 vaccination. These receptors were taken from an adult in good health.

The CDR3, as DNA: TGTGCCAGCAGCTTAGGGTTAGCGGGAGCCATTTACAATGAGCAGTTCTTC. This codes for CASSLGLAGAIYNEQFF. The chain uses TRBV7-6 and TRBJ2-1; 9 bases fit TRBD2. Germline V gene lookup returns CDR1 SGHVS and CDR2 FNYEAQ. Unmatched junction bases numbered 8, after V lost 1 base and J lost 4 bases. CDR3 size: 17 residues. The whole variable domain, remainder taken from reference TRBV7-6 and TRBJ2-1, is GAGVSQSPRYKVTKRGQDVALRCDPISGHVSLYWYRQALGQGPEFLTYFNYEAQQDKSGLPNDRFSAERPEGSISTLTIQRTEQRDSAMYRCASSLGLAGAIYNEQFFGPGTRLTVL.

The CDR3 sequence: CAWTPDRGPPPGYGYTF. The CDR3 nucleotides are TGTGCCTGGACCCCGGACAGGGGACCACCACCGGGCTATGGCTACACCTTC. This sequence joins TRBV30 and TRBJ1-2; 9 bases agree with TRBD1. Germline V gene lookup returns CDR1 GTSNPN and CDR2 SVGIG (reference sequence). The CDR3 runs 17 residues. The V segment lost 4 bases and the J segment 4 bases; nucleotides outside the gene matches: 16.

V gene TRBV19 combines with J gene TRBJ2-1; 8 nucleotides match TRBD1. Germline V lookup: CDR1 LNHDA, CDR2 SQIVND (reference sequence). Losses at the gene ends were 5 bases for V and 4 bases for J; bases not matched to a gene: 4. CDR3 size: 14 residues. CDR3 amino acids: CASSRDRYYNEQFF. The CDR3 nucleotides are TGTGCCAGTAGTCGGGACAGGTATTACAATGAGCAGTTCTTC.

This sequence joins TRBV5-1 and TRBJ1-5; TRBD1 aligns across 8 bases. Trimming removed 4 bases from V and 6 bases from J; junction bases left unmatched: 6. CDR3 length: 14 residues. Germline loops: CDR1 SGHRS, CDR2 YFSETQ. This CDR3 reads CASSTTGAGQPQHF. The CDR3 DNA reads TGCGCCAGCAGCACGACAGGGGCGGGTCAGCCCCAGCATTTT.

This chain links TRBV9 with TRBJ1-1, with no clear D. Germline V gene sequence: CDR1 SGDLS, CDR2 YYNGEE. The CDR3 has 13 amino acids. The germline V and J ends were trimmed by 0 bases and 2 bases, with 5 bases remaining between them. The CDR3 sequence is CASSVDFNTEAFF. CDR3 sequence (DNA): TGTGCCAGCAGCGTAGACTTTAACACTGAAGCTTTCTTT.

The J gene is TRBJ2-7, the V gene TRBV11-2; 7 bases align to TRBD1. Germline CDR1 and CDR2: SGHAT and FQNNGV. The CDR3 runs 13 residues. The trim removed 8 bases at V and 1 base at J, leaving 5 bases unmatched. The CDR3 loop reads CASRKQGSYEQYF. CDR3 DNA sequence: TGTGCCAGCCGCAAACAGGGGTCCTACGAGCAGTACTTC.

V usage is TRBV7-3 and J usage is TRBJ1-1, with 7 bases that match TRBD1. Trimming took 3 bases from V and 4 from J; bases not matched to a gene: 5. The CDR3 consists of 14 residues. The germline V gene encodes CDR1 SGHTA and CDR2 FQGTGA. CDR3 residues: CASSLSQGGTEAFF. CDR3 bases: TGTGCCAGCAGCTTGAGTCAGGGGGGCACTGAAGCTTTCTTT.

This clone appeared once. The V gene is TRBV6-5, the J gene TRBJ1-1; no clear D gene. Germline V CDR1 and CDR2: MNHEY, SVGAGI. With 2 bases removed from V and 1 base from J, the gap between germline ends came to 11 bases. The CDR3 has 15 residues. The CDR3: CASSYEYSPNTEAFF. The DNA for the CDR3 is TGTGCCAGCAGTTACGAATACAGCCCGAACACTGAAGCTTTCTTT.

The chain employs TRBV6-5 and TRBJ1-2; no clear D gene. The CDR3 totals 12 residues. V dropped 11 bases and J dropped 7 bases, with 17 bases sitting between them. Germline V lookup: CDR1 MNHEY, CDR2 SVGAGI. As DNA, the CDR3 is TGTGCCGGAAGACGAGCTGTTGGTGGCTACACCTTC. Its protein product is CAGRRAVGGYTF.

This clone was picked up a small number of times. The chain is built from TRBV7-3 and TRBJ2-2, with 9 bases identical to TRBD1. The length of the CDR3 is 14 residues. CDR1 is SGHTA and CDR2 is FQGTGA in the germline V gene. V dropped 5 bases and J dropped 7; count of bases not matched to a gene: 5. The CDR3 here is CASSRTGEDGELFF. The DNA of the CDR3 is TGTGCCAGCAGCCGGACAGGGGAGGACGGGGAGCTGTTTTTT.